One T cell receptor (beta chain) is described in this entry. No antigen is known for it. The read ends 3 residues before the CDR3 terminus; that terminus is restored from the germline J gene. This record belongs to a study of T cell clonality in common variable immunodeficiency. Trimming took 3 bases from V and 0 from J; bases not matched to a gene: 9. The CDR3 has 16 residues. Germline CDR1 reads SGHRS; CDR2 reads YFSETQ. Broader study findings: Shared TCRbeta clones were fewer between CVID subjects than controls.

Clones were read by immunoSEQ multiplex PCR, and TCRdb kept only the in-frame ones, dropping some. The sample was found to contain some 54,000 clones, and every one recurs. The chain employs TRBV5-1 and TRBJ2-7; 7 bases match TRBD1. This TCR was sampled from a person aged 18 to 75 in good health. The sample comprised peripheral blood mononuclear cells. The CDR3 loop reads CASSSTDRADSYEQYF. Incomplete CDR3 DNA: TGCGCCAGCAGCTCAACCGACAGGGCTGACTCCTACGAG.